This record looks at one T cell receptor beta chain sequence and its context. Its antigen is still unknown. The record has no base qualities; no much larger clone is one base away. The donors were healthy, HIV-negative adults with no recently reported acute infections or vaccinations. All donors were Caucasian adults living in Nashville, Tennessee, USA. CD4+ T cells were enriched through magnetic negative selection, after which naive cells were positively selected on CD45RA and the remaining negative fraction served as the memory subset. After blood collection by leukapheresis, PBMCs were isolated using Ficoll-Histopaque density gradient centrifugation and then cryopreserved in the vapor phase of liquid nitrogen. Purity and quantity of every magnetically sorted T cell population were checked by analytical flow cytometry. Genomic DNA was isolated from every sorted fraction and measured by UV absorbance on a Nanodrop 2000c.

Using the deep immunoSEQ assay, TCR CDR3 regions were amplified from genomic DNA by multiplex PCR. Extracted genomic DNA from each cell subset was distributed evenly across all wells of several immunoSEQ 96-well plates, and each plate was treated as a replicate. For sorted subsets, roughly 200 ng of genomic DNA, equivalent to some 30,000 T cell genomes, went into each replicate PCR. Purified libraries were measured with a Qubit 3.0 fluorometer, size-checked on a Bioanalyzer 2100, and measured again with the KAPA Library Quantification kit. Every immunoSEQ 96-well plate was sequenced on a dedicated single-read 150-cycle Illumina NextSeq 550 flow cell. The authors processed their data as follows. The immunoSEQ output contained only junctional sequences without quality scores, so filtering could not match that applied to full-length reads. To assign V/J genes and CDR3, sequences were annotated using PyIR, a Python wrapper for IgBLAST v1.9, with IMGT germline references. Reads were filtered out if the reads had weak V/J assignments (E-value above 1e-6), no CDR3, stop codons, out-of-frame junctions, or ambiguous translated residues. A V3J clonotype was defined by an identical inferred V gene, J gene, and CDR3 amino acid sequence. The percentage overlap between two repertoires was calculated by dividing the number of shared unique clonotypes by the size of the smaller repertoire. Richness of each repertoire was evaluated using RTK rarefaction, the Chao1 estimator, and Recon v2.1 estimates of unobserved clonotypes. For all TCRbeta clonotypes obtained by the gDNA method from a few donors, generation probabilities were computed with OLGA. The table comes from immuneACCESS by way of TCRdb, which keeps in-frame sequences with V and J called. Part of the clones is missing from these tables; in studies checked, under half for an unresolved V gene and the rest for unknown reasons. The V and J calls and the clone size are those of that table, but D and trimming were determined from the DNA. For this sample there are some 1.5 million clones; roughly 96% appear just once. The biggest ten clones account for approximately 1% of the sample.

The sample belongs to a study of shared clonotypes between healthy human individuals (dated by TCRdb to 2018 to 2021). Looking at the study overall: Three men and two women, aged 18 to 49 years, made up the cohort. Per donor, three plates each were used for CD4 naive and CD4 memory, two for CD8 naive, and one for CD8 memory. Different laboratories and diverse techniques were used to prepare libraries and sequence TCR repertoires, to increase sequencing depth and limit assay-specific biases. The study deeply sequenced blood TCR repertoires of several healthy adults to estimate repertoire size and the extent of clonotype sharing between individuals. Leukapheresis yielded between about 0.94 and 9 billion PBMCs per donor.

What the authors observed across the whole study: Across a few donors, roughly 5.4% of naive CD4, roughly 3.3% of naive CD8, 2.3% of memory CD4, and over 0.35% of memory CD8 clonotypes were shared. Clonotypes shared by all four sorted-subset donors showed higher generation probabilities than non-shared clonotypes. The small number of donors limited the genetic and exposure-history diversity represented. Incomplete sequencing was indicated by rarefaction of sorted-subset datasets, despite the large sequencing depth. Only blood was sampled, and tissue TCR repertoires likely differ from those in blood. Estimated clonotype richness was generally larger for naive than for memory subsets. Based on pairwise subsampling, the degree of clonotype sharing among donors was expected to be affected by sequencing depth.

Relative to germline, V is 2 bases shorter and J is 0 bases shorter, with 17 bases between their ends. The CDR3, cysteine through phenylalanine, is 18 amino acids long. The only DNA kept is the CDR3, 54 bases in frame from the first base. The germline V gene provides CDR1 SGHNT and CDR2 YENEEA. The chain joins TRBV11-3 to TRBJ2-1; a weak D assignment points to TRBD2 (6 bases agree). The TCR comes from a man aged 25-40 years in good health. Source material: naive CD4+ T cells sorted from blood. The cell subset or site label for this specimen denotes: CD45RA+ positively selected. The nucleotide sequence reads TGTGCCAGCAGCTTAACCAAACTAGCTAGAAGCTCCTACAATGAGCAGTTCTTC. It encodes CASSLTKLARSSYNEQFF.